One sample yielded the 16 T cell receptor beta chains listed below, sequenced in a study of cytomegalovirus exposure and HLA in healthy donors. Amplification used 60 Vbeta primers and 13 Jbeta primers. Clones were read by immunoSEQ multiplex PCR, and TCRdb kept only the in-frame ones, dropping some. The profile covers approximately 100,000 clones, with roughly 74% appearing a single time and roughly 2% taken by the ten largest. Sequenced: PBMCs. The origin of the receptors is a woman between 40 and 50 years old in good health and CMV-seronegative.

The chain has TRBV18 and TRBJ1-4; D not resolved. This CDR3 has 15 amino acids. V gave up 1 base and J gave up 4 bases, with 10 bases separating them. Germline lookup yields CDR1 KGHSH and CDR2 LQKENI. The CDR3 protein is CASSPLGTGNEKLFF. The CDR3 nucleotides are TGTGCCAGCTCACCACTAGGAACGGGTAATGAAAAACTGTTTTTT.

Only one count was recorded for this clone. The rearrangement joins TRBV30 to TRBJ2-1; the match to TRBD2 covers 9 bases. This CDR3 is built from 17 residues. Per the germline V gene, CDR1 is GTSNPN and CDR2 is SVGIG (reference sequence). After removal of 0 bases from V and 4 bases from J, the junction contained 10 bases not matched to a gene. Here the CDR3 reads CAWSVSIGSGSYNEQFF. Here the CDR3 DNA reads TGTGCCTGGAGTGTTTCTATAGGTAGCGGGAGTTACAATGAGCAGTTCTTC. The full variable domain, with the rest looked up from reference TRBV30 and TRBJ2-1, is SQTIHQWPATLVQPVGSPLSLECTVEGTSNPNLYWYRQAAGRGLQLLFYSVGIGQISSEVPQNLSASRPQDRQFILSSKKLLLSDSGFYLCAWSVSIGSGSYNEQFFGPGTRLTVL.

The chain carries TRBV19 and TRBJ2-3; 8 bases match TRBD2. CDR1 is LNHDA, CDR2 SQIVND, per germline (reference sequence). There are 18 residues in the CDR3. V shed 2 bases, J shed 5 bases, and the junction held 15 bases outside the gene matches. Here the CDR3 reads CASSIRPPRGGDGDTQYF. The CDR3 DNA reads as TGTGCCAGTAGTATAAGACCCCCTCGGGGGGGAGACGGAGATACGCAGTATTTT.

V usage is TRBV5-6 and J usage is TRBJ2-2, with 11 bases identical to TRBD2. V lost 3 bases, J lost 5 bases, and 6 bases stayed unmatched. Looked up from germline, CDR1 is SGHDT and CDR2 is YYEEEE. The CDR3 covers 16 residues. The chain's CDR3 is CASSSVAGGLTGELFF. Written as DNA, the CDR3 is TGTGCCAGCAGCTCCGTAGCGGGAGGGTTAACCGGGGAGCTGTTTTTT.

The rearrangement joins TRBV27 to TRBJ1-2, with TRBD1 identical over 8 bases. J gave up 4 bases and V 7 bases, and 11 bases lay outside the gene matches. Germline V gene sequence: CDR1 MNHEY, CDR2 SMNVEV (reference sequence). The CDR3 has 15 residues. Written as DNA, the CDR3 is TGTGCCAGCACTCGTCAGGGGGCGGGCGGCTATGGCTACACCTTC. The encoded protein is CASTRQGAGGYGYTF.

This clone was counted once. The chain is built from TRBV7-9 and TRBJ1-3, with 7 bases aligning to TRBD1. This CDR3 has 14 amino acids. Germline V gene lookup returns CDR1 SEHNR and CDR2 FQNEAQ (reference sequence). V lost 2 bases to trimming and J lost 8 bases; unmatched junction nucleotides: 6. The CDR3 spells CASSLSWQGDTIYF. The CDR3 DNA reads TGTGCCAGCAGCTTATCGTGGCAGGGGGACACCATATATTTT.

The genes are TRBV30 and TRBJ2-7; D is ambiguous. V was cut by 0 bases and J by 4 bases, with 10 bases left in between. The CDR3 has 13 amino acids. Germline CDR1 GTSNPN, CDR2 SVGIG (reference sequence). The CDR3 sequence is CAWSVGQNYEQYF. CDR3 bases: TGTGCCTGGAGTGTTGGGCAGAATTACGAGCAGTACTTC.

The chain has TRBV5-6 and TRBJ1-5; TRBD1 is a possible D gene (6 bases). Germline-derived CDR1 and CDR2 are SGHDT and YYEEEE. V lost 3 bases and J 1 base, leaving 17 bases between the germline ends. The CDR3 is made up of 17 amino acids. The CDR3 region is CASSWWGQGESNQPQHF. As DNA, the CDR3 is TGTGCCAGCAGCTGGTGGGGGCAGGGAGAAAGCAATCAGCCCCAGCATTTT.

The CDR3 reads CAISVFPPGNGYTF. CDR3 bases: TGTGCCATCAGTGTGTTTCCCCCGGGGAATGGCTACACCTTC. This chain connects TRBV10-3 to TRBJ1-2, with no clear D. The ends were cut back, 4 bases at V and 6 bases at J, with 15 bases in the middle. Germline values: CDR1 ENHRY, CDR2 SYGVKD. This CDR3 has 14 residues.

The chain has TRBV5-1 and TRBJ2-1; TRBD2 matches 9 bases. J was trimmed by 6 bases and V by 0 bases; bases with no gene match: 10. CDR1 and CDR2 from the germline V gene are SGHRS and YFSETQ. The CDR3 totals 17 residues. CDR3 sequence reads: CASSLGAGGPGLNEQFF. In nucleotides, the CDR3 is TGCGCCAGCAGCTTGGGAGCGGGGGGCCCCGGGCTCAATGAGCAGTTCTTC.

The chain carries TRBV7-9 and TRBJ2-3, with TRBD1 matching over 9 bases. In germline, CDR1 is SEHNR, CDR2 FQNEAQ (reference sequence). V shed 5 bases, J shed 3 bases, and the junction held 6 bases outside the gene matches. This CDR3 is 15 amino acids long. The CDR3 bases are TGTGCCAGCAGCCAAGGACAGGGGAGGACAGATACGCAGTATTTT. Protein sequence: CASSQGQGRTDTQYF.

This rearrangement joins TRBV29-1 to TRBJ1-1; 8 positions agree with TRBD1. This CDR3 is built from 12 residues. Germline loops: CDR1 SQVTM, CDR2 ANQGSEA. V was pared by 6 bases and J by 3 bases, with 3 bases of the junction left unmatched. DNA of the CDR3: TGCAGCGTCGGACAGGGAGACACTGAAGCTTTCTTT. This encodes CSVGQGDTEAFF. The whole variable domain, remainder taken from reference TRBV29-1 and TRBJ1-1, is SAVISQKPSRDICQRGTSLTIQCQVDSQVTMMFWYRQQPGQSLTLIATANQGSEATYESGFVIDKFPISRPNLTFSTLTVSNMSPEDSSIYLCSVGQGDTEAFFGQGTRLTVV.

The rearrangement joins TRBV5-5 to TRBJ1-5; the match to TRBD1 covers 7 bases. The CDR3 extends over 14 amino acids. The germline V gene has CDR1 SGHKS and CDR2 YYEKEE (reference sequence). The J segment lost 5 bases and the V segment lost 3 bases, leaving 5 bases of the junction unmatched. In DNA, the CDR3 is TGTGCCAGCAGCTCAAACAGGGGCGATCAGCCCCAGCATTTT. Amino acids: CASSSNRGDQPQHF.

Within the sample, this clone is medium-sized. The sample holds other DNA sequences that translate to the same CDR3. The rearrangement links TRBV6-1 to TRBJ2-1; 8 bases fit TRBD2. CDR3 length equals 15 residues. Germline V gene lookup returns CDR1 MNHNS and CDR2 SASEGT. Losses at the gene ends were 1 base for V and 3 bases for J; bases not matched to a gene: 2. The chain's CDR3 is CASSEDGGDYNEQFF. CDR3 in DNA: TGTGCCAGCAGTGAAGACGGGGGGGACTACAATGAGCAGTTCTTC.

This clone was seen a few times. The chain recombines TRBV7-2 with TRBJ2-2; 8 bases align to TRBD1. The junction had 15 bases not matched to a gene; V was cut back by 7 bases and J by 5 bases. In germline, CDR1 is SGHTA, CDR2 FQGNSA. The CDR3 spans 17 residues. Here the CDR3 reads CASTWGRGRSPTGELFF. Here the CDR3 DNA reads TGTGCCAGCACCTGGGGCAGGGGGCGCAGTCCGACCGGGGAGCTGTTTTTT.

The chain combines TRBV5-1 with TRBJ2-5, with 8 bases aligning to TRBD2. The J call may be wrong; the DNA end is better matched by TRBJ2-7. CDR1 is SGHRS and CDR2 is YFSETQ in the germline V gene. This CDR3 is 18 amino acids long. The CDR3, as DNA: TGCGCCAGCAGCTTGATGTTCGCGGGGGGTAGCTTGGGGCGCGAGCAGTACTTC. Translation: CASSLMFAGGSLGREQYF.